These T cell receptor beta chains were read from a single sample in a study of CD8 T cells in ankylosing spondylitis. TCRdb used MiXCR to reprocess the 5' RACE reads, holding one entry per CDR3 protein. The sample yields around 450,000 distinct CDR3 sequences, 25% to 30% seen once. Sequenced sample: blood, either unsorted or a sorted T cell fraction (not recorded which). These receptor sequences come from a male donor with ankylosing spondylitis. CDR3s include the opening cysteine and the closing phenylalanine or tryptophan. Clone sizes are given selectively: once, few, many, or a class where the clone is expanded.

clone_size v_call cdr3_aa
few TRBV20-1 CSARAGDDEQFF
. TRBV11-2 CASSPGRGRGELFF
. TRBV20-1 CSANLAGGTGELFF
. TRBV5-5 CASSLGDGGRENEQFF
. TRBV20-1 CSAKDPGSYNEQFF
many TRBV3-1 CASSQLGLNTEAFF
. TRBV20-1 CSARRDSYSPLHF
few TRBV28 CASTTLSGPDNEQFF
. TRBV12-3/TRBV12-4 CASSLFQAQGETQYF
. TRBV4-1 CASAGTRSSGANVLTF
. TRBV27 CASRGTSRETQYF
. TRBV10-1 CASSGGQHNEQFF
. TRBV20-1 CSARVANSDTQYF
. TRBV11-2 CASSLALAGVDEQFF
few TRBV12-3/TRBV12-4 CASRATGSNSPLHF
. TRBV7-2 CASSWTSGGHNEQFF
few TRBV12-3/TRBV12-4 CASSRTTNYGYTF
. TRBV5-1 CASSVATAQGAYGYTF